Presented here are 22 T cell receptor beta chains from one specimen sequenced in a study of radiotherapy plus CTLA-4 blockade in lung cancer. TCRdb's table, derived via immunoSEQ multiplex PCR, lists solely in-frame clones and lacks some. The table has over 40,000 clones, roughly four fifths seen once. Specimen: peripheral blood, collected from a patient treated with radiotherapy plus ipilimumab. These receptors were collected from a human donor with non-small cell lung cancer who had stable disease on radiotherapy plus ipilimumab.

The genes are TRBV4-1 and TRBJ1-2; 11 nucleotides line up with TRBD1. This CDR3 comprises 15 residues. J gave up 8 bases and V 0 bases, and 5 bases lay outside the gene matches. CDR1 MGHRA and CDR2 YSYEKL come from the germline V gene. The CDR3 DNA reads TGCGCCAGCAGCCAAGACCTAGGACAGGGGGCAGGCTACACCTTC. Protein product: CASSQDLGQGAGYTF.

This CDR3 is CASRPDRGEGNEQYF. CDR3 DNA sequence: TGTGCCAGCAGACCGGACAGGGGGGAAGGGAACGAGCAGTACTTC. The rearrangement links TRBV6-5 to TRBJ2-7, with 10 bases lining up with TRBD1. CDR1 is MNHEY and CDR2 is SVGAGI in the germline V gene. V was pared by 6 bases and J by 5 bases, with 10 bases of the junction left unmatched. The length of the CDR3 is 15 residues.

The chain is built from TRBV9 and TRBJ1-3; 10 bases are shared with TRBD1. V shed 10 bases, J shed 2 bases, and the junction held 6 bases outside the gene matches. Per germline, CDR1 SGDLS and CDR2 YYNGEE. The CDR3 is 14 residues long. The CDR3 region is CAGGTGETGNTIYF. CDR3 in DNA: TGTGCCGGAGGGACAGGGGAAACTGGAAACACCATATATTTT.

CDR3 in DNA: TGTGCCAGCAGCCAGGGACAGGGGGCAACCTACGAGCAGTACTTC. It yields the protein CASSQGQGATYEQYF. This chain connects TRBV7-8 to TRBJ2-7; TRBD1 matches at 12 bases. Losses at the gene ends were 5 bases for V and 2 bases for J; bases not matched to a gene: 4. The CDR3 is 15 amino acids. The germline V gene encodes CDR1 SGHVS and CDR2 FQNEAQ.

V and J are TRBV29-1 and TRBJ2-7, with D unclear. The length of the CDR3 is 13 residues. V was pared by 3 bases and J by 2 bases, with 11 bases between. Per germline, CDR1 SQVTM and CDR2 ANQGSEA. The CDR3 region is CSVDRGGAYEQYF. The CDR3 bases are TGCAGCGTTGACCGAGGTGGCGCCTACGAGCAGTACTTC.

V usage is TRBV7-3 and J usage is TRBJ2-2, with 8 bases lining up with TRBD2. This CDR3 has 16 residues. The junction had 14 bases not matched to a gene; V was cut back by 5 bases and J by 9 bases. Looked up from germline, CDR1 is SGHTA and CDR2 is FQGTGA. CDR3 residues: CASSISRAGGSRELFF. The CDR3 nucleotides are TGTGCCAGCAGCATAAGCAGGGCGGGAGGCTCCAGGGAGCTGTTTTTT. The whole variable domain, remainder taken from reference TRBV7-3 and TRBJ2-2, is GAGVSQTPSNKVTEKGKYVELRCDPISGHTALYWYRQSLGQGPEFLIYFQGTGAADDSGLPNDRFFAVRPEGSVSTLKIQRTERGDSAVYLCASSISRAGGSRELFFGEGSRLTVL.

This chain connects TRBV7-3 to TRBJ2-3; D might be TRBD2 (5 bases). The germline V and J ends were trimmed by 5 bases and 5 bases, with 17 bases remaining between them. The CDR3 has 15 amino acids. Germline V gene data show CDR1 as SGHTA and CDR2 as FQGTGA. CDR3 sequence: CASSAGPEGGDTQYF. CDR3 bases: TGTGCCAGCAGCGCCGGCCCTGAGGGTGGAGATACGCAGTATTTT. Filled out from reference TRBV7-3 and TRBJ2-3, the complete variable domain reads GAGVSQTPSNKVTEKGKYVELRCDPISGHTALYWYRQSLGQGPEFLIYFQGTGAADDSGLPNDRFFAVRPEGSVSTLKIQRTERGDSAVYLCASSAGPEGGDTQYFGPGTRLTVL.

V gene TRBV28 combines with J gene TRBJ1-6, with D tentatively TRBD1 (5 bases). The germline V gene encodes CDR1 MDHEN and CDR2 SYDVKM. This CDR3 has 13 residues. Trimming removed 2 bases at V and 9 bases at J, with 8 bases between. The CDR3 sequence is CASSLGAPSPLHF. CDR3 nucleotides: TGTGCCAGCAGTTTAGGGGCCCCTTCACCCCTCCACTTT.

This chain joins TRBV6-5 and TRBJ1-1; maybe TRBD1 (6 bases). V shed 4 bases and J shed 8 bases, with 17 bases lying between them. The CDR3 spans 14 residues. Germline loops: CDR1 MNHEY, CDR2 SVGAGI. The CDR3 region is CASSSQPSGTEAFF. For the CDR3, the DNA is TGTGCCAGCAGTTCACAGCCTTCCGGGACAGAAGCTTTCTTT.

This rearrangement joins TRBV9 to TRBJ2-2, with 9 nucleotides matching TRBD2. The trim removed 4 bases at V and 5 bases at J, leaving 6 bases unmatched. This CDR3 spans 15 amino acids. Germline loops: CDR1 SGDLS, CDR2 YYNGEE. DNA for the CDR3: TGTGCCAGCAGCCCTAATAGCGGGAGTACCGGGGAGCTGTTTTTT. Protein sequence: CASSPNSGSTGELFF.

The V call is TRBV7-2, the J call TRBJ2-2; D gene uncertain. The CDR3 consists of 12 residues. The V end lost 3 bases, the J end lost 7 bases, and 6 bases lay between the germline ends. CDR1 and CDR2 from the germline V gene are SGHTA and FQGNSA. The CDR3 region is CASSFSGGELFF. The CDR3 DNA reads as TGTGCCAGCAGCTTCTCCGGCGGGGAGCTGTTTTTT.

There are a few counts of this clone. The chain combines TRBV4-3 with TRBJ2-3; TRBD2 might be the D (6 bases). Germline V gene data show CDR1 as LGHNA and CDR2 as YSLEER. V lost 0 bases, J lost 1 base, and 11 bases lay in between. CDR3 length: 16 amino acids. The CDR3 protein is CASSQERRGGTDTQYF. In DNA form, the CDR3 reads TGCGCCAGCAGCCAAGAGAGGCGGGGCGGCACAGATACGCAGTATTTT.

The chain joins TRBV5-6 to TRBJ2-7; possible D gene TRBD1, 5 bases. V was cut by 0 bases and J by 2 bases, with 9 bases left in between. The germline V gene encodes CDR1 SGHDT and CDR2 YYEEEE. This CDR3 contains 14 residues. The CDR3 region has the DNA TGTGCCAGCAGCTTGGGGCCAGGGACCTACGAGCAGTACTTC. Translation gives CASSLGPGTYEQYF.

The CDR3 is CASSTGTSGYNEQFF. The CDR3 DNA reads as TGCGCCAGCAGCACCGGGACTAGCGGCTACAATGAGCAGTTCTTC. This sequence joins TRBV5-1 and TRBJ2-1, with 11 nucleotides matching TRBD2. Germline trimming cut 4 bases from V and 3 bases from J; bases unmatched to any gene: 3. Per germline, CDR1 SGHRS and CDR2 YFSETQ. The CDR3 totals 15 residues.

The genes are TRBV19 and TRBJ2-3; TRBD1 agrees at 8 bases. Germline V lookup: CDR1 LNHDA, CDR2 SQIVND (reference sequence). The J segment lost 0 bases and the V segment lost 7 bases, leaving 6 bases of the junction unmatched. The CDR3 runs to 15 residues. CDR3 nucleotides: TGTGCCAGTAAAAGGACAGGGACTAGCACAGATACGCAGTATTTT. This gives the protein CASKRTGTSTDTQYF.

V is TRBV2 and J is TRBJ2-7; TRBD2 aligns across 10 bases. The CDR3 covers 14 residues. Germline CDR1 and CDR2: SNHLY and FYNNEI. J lost 6 bases, V lost 11 bases, and 13 bases had no gene match. The CDR3 is CAGRRAGGPSEQYF. The CDR3 bases are TGTGCCGGACGTCGAGCGGGAGGGCCCAGCGAGCAGTACTTC.

This chain uses TRBV19 with TRBJ2-6; tentatively, D is TRBD1 (6 bases). Germline CDR1 reads LNHDA; CDR2 reads SQIVND (reference sequence). The CDR3 loop spans 15 amino acids. Trimming pared 10 bases from V and 0 bases from J, leaving 13 bases between. CDR3 amino acids: CATTEDSSGANVLTF. Written as DNA, the CDR3 is TGTGCCACCACAGAGGACAGCTCTGGGGCCAACGTCCTGACTTTC.

V gene TRBV2 combines with J gene TRBJ2-1, with a tentative D call TRBD1 (6 bases). The germline V and J ends were trimmed by 8 bases and 3 bases, with 14 bases remaining between them. CDR1 is SNHLY and CDR2 is FYNNEI in the germline V gene. This CDR3 spans 14 amino acids. The CDR3 DNA follows: TGTGCCAGCGCCGGGACACGGGGCTACAATGAGCAGTTCTTC. Translated: CASAGTRGYNEQFF.

This clone was seen a handful of times. This sample also contains other DNA sequences that code for the same CDR3. The V gene is TRBV28, the J gene TRBJ2-1; 8 bases are a match to TRBD2. Germline V gives CDR1 MDHEN, CDR2 SYDVKM. V lost 1 base to trimming and J lost 0 bases; unmatched junction nucleotides: 2. CDR3 length: 16 residues. CDR3 coding DNA: TGTGCCAGCAGTTTATTTGCGGGAGGCTCCTACAATGAGCAGTTCTTC. Its translation: CASSLFAGGSYNEQFF.

The rearrangement joins TRBV9 to TRBJ2-2; no clear D gene. The V and J ends lost 4 bases and 5 bases respectively, with 15 bases between them. CDR1 and CDR2 (germline): SGDLS, YYNGEE. The CDR3 spans 15 residues. CDR3 DNA: TGTGCCAGCAGCCCTAGAGTAGCTGATACCGGGGAGCTGTTTTTT. Its translation: CASSPRVADTGELFF.

The chain uses TRBV19 and TRBJ1-5; possible D gene TRBD1, 6 bases. Trimming stripped 8 bases from V and 5 bases from J, with 13 bases between. The CDR3 contains 13 residues. Germline lookup yields CDR1 LNHDA and CDR2 SQIVND (reference sequence). CDR3 nucleotide sequence: TGTGCCAGTCAAGGGAGGGGGGATCAGCCCCAGCATTTT. Translated: CASQGRGDQPQHF.

The chain carries TRBV27 and TRBJ1-4; TRBD1 might be the D (5 bases). This CDR3 is 18 amino acids long. Germline V CDR1 and CDR2: MNHEY, SMNVEV (reference sequence). V was cut by 2 bases and J by 7 bases, with 23 bases left in between. CDR3: CASSLRPIGGGNVEKLFF. As DNA, the CDR3 is TGTGCCAGCAGTTTAAGGCCCATCGGTGGGGGGAATGTTGAAAAACTGTTTTTT.